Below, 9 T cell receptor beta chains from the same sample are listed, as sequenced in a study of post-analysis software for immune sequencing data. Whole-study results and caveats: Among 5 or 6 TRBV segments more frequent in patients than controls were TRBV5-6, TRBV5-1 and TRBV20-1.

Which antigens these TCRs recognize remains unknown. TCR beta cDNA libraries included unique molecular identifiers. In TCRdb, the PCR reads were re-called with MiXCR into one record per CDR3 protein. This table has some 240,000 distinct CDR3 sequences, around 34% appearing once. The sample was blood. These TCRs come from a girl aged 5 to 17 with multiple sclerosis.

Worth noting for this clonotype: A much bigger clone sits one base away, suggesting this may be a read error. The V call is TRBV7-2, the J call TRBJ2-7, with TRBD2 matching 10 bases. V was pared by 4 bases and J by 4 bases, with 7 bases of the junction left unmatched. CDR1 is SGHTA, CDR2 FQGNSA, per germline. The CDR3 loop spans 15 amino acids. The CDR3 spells CASSCSSGGPYEQYF. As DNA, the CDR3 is TGTGCCAGCAGCTGTTCTAGCGGGGGACCGTACGAGCAGTACTTC.

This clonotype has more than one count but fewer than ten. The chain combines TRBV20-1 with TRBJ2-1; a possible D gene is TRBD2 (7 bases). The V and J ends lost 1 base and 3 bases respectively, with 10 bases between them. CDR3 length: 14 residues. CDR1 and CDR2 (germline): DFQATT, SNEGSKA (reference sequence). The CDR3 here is CSARGGGDYNEQFF. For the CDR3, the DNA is TGCAGTGCTAGAGGAGGGGGGGACTACAATGAGCAGTTCTTC.

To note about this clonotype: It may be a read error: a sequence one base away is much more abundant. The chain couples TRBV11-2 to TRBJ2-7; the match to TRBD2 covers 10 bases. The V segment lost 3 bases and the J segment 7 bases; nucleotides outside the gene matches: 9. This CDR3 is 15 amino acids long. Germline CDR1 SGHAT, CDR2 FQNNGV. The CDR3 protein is CASSLGQRGGGEQYF. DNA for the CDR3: TGTGCCAGCAGCTTGGGGCAGCGGGGGGGCGGTGAGCAGTACTTC. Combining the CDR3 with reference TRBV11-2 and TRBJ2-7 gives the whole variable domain EAGVAQSPRYKIIEKRQSVAFWCNPISGHATLYWYQQILGQGPKLLIQFQNNGVVDDSQLPKDRFSAERLKGVDSTLKIQPAKLEDSAVYLCASSLGQRGGGEQYFGPGTRLTVT.

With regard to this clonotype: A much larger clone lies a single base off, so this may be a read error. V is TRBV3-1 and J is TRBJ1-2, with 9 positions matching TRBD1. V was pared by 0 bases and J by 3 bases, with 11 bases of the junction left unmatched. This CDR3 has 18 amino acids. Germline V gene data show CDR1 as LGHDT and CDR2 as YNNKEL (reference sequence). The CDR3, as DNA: TGTGCCAGCAGCCAAGATCGGGGCGGGGACAGGGCGGACTATGGCTACACCTTC. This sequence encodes CASSQDRGGDRADYGYTF.

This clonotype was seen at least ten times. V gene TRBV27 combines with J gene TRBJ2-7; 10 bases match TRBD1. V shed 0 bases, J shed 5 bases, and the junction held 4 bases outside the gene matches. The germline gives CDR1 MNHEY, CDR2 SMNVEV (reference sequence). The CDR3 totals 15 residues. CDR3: CASSLSGTGDHEQYF. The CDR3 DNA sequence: TGTGCCAGCAGTTTATCCGGGACAGGGGACCACGAGCAGTACTTC.

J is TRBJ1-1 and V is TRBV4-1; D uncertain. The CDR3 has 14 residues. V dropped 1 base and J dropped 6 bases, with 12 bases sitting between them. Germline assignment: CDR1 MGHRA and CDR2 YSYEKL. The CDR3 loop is CASSQVRVAPEAFF. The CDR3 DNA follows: TGCGCCAGCAGCCAAGTGCGGGTGGCCCCTGAAGCTTTCTTT.

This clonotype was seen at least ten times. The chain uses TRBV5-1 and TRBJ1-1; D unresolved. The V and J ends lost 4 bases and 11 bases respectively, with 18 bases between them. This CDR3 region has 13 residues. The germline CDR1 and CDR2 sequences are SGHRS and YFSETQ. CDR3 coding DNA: TGCGCCAGCAGCGGTGAGGGATACGGGAAGGCTTTCTTT. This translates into CASSGEGYGKAFF.

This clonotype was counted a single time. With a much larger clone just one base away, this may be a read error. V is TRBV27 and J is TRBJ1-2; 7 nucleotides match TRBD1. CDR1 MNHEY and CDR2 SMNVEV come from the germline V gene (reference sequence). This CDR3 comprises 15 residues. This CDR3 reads CAGSEQYGTAYGYTF. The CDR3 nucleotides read TGTGCCGGCAGTGAGCAATACGGGACAGCCTATGGCTACACCTTC.

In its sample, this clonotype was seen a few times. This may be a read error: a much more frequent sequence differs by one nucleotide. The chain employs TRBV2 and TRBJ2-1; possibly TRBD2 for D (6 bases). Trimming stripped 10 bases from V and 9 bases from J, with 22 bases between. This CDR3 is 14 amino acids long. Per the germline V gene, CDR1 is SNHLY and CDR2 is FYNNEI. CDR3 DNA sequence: TGTGCCACCTCAGAGCTAACGGGACTGGGTGAGCAGTTCTTC. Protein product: CATSELTGLGEQFF.